Each of the 26 T cell receptor beta chains below was sequenced from the same sample in a study of long-term antiretroviral therapy in people with HIV. The assay used was immunoSEQ (version v3.0), run at survey level. Generated by immunoSEQ multiplex PCR, the TCRdb table keeps only in-frame clones and is missing some. This table holds roughly 30,000 clones, approximately 87% found once. This specimen was unsorted PBMCs, taken about 5 years after starting antiretroviral therapy. Receptor source: a man in his forties with HIV.

This clone showed up just once. The chain joins TRBV4-2 to TRBJ2-7; TRBD1 agrees at 11 bases. Looked up from germline, CDR1 is LGHNA and CDR2 is YNFKEQ. CDR3 length: 18 residues. J gave up 2 bases and V 1 base, and 10 bases lay outside the gene matches. CDR3 sequence: CASSQGQFGTGGTYEQYF. Here the CDR3 DNA reads TGTGCCAGCAGCCAAGGTCAATTTGGGACAGGGGGGACCTACGAGCAGTACTTC.

This clone came up once. V and J are TRBV25-1 and TRBJ2-1; no definite D call. Trimming pared 4 bases from V and 8 bases from J, leaving 12 bases between. The CDR3 has 13 residues. Looked up from germline, CDR1 is MGHDK and CDR2 is SYGVNS. The CDR3 here is CASSGPTLDEQFF. In DNA form, the CDR3 reads TGTGCCAGCAGTGGACCCACTTTAGATGAGCAGTTCTTC. The entire variable domain, with the rest obtained from reference TRBV25-1 and TRBJ2-1, is as follows: EADIYQTPRYLVIGTGKKITLECSQTMGHDKMYWYQQDPGMELHLIHYSYGVNSTEKGDLSSESTVSRIRTEHFPLTLESARPSHTSQYLCASSGPTLDEQFFGPGTRLTVL.

A single count supports this clone. Here the CDR3 DNA reads TGTGCCAGCAGCTTAGAGTTCGGCGGGGGAAGCTCCTACAATGAGCAGTTCTTC. This encodes CASSLEFGGGSSYNEQFF. The chain recombines TRBV11-2 with TRBJ2-1; 7 bases match TRBD2. This CDR3 spans 18 amino acids. J lost 0 bases, V lost 0 bases, and 8 bases had no gene match. CDR1 and CDR2 from the germline V gene are SGHAT and FQNNGV.

V is TRBV5-1 and J is TRBJ2-3; 11 nucleotides match TRBD2. V lost 0 bases and J lost 2; bases outside the gene matches: 2. Germline CDR1 SGHRS, CDR2 YFSETQ. CDR3 size: 16 residues. CDR3 nucleotide sequence: TGCGCCAGCAGCTTGGCTAGCGGGGGGAACACAGATACGCAGTATTTT. It codes for CASSLASGGNTDTQYF.

This chain links TRBV4-2 with TRBJ2-3, with D tentatively TRBD2 (6 bases). Germline-derived CDR1 and CDR2 are LGHNA and YNFKEQ. V dropped 0 bases and J dropped 6 bases, with 13 bases sitting between them. The length of the CDR3 is 15 residues. The CDR3 coding sequence is TGTGCCAGCAGCCAAGAAACGGGAGTAAGTGATACGCAGTATTTT. Translation gives CASSQETGVSDTQYF.

This clone was observed a handful of times. The chain uses TRBV5-4 and TRBJ2-7; perhaps TRBD2 as D (5 bases). The CDR3 is 14 residues long. Germline lookup yields CDR1 SGHNT and CDR2 YYREEE (reference sequence). V lost 5 bases to trimming and J lost 5 bases, with 17 bases between them. The CDR3 nucleotides read TGTGCCAGCAGTTTATGGTCGGGGAATCACGAGCAGTACTTC. Translated: CASSLWSGNHEQYF.

This rearrangement joins TRBV2 to TRBJ1-2; D remains unclear. The V and J ends lost 4 bases and 9 bases respectively, with 0 bases between them. Germline V gene sequence: CDR1 SNHLY, CDR2 FYNNEI. The CDR3 covers 8 residues. DNA for the CDR3: TGTGCCAGCAGTGGCTACACCTTC. It codes for CASSGYTF.

The CDR3 protein is CASSVGRPTDTQYF. The CDR3 DNA follows: TGTGCCAGCAGCGTAGGGAGGCCAACAGATACGCAGTATTTT. V gene TRBV9 combines with J gene TRBJ2-3, with D maybe TRBD2 (5 bases). The length of the CDR3 is 14 residues. Germline V lookup: CDR1 SGDLS, CDR2 YYNGEE. Trimming removed 0 bases from V and 3 bases from J, with 8 bases in between.

V usage is TRBV5-4 and J usage is TRBJ2-3, with 8 bases matching TRBD1. The trim removed 5 bases at V and 0 bases at J, leaving 11 bases unmatched. CDR1 and CDR2 from the germline V gene are SGHNT and YYREEE (reference sequence). This CDR3 has 17 residues. CDR3 residues: CASRSEQGVPSTDTQYF. For the CDR3, the DNA is TGTGCCAGCAGGTCCGAACAGGGGGTACCTAGCACAGATACGCAGTATTTT.

V usage is TRBV7-8 and J usage is TRBJ2-2; no definite D call. The CDR3 extends over 15 amino acids. Looked up from germline, CDR1 is SGHVS and CDR2 is FQNEAQ. Trimming pared 1 base from V and 0 bases from J, leaving 6 bases between. CDR3 bases: TGTGCCAGCAGCTTAGTGCTAGCGAACACCGGGGAGCTGTTTTTT. Amino acids: CASSLVLANTGELFF.

The chain employs TRBV7-9 and TRBJ2-6; D uncertain. Between the trimmed V and J ends, which lost 5 bases and 0 bases, there was a span of 11 bases. CDR1 is SEHNR, CDR2 FQNEAQ, per germline (reference sequence). The CDR3 is 16 amino acids. The CDR3 protein is CASSPVWGSGANVLTF. The CDR3 nucleotides are TGTGCCAGCAGCCCAGTCTGGGGCTCTGGGGCCAACGTCCTGACTTTC.

The chain couples TRBV11-3 to TRBJ2-3; 9 bases align to TRBD2. This CDR3 has 15 residues. Germline V lookup: CDR1 SGHNT, CDR2 YENEEA. Trimming took 1 base from V and 10 from J; bases not matched to a gene: 9. Here the CDR3 reads CASSLGGLAGSAQYF. The CDR3 DNA sequence: TGTGCCAGCAGCTTAGGGGGCCTAGCGGGATCCGCGCAGTATTTT.

This rearrangement joins TRBV15 to TRBJ2-5, with unresolved D. This CDR3 is built from 16 residues. Trimming shortened V by 0 bases and J by 5 bases, and 16 bases separated the two germline ends. Germline assignment: CDR1 LNHNV and CDR2 YYDKDF (reference sequence). CDR3 protein: CATSRDQPGTGETQYF. CDR3 bases: TGTGCCACCAGCAGAGATCAACCGGGTACTGGGGAGACCCAGTACTTC.

This chain uses TRBV2 with TRBJ2-7; 7 bases are a match to TRBD2. The CDR3 contains 16 residues. Germline values: CDR1 SNHLY, CDR2 FYNNEI. The junction had 7 bases not matched to a gene; V was cut back by 0 bases and J by 2 bases. The chain's CDR3 is CASSEALWLAAYEQYF. CDR3 coding DNA: TGTGCCAGCAGTGAAGCGCTCTGGCTAGCGGCCTACGAGCAGTACTTC.

This chain uses TRBV15 with TRBJ2-7; 12 bases map to TRBD2. The germline V gene has CDR1 LNHNV and CDR2 YYDKDF (reference sequence). V shed 5 bases and J 4 bases; nucleotides not matched to a gene: 18. The CDR3 has 19 amino acids. CDR3: CATSGRTGELAGGPYEQYF. In DNA form, the CDR3 reads TGTGCCACCAGCGGGCGGACAGGGGAACTAGCGGGAGGTCCTTACGAGCAGTACTTC.

The rearrangement joins TRBV2 to TRBJ1-6; D remains unclear. Germline V gene lookup returns CDR1 SNHLY and CDR2 FYNNEI. The CDR3 length is 13 residues. V gave up 7 bases and J gave up 6 bases, with 10 bases separating them. For the CDR3, the DNA is TGTGCCAGCAAGCCCACAGTTAATTCACCCCTCCACTTT. It codes for CASKPTVNSPLHF. The entire variable domain, with the rest obtained from reference TRBV2 and TRBJ1-6, is as follows: EPEVTQTPSHQVTQMGQEVILRCVPISNHLYFYWYRQILGQKVEFLVSFYNNEISEKSEIFDDQFSVERPDGSNFTLKIRSTKLEDSAMYFCASKPTVNSPLHFGNGTRLTVT.

This chain links TRBV7-8 with TRBJ2-3; D might be TRBD2 (8 bases). Trimming pared 5 bases from V and 3 bases from J, leaving 21 bases between. The CDR3 runs to 17 residues. Per the germline V gene, CDR1 is SGHVS and CDR2 is FQNEAQ. The CDR3 region has the DNA TGTGCCAGCAGCCCCTACGGGGGGGGACAGATAACAGATACGCAGTATTTT. Encoded protein: CASSPYGGGQITDTQYF.

CDR3: CASSVAGGYEQYF. CDR3 nucleotide sequence: TGTGCCAGCTCAGTGGCCGGAGGCTACGAGCAGTACTTC. V is TRBV19 and J is TRBJ2-7; TRBD2 might be the D (5 bases). The CDR3 is made up of 13 amino acids. Germline assignment: CDR1 LNHDA and CDR2 SQIVND (reference sequence). The V end lost 9 bases, the J end lost 3 bases, and 15 bases lay between the germline ends.

This chain connects TRBV7-8 to TRBJ1-1, with D unresolved. CDR3 size: 13 residues. Looked up from germline, CDR1 is SGHVS and CDR2 is FQNEAQ. V lost 5 bases and J 4 bases, leaving 11 bases between the germline ends. The CDR3 region is CASSNVVGTEAFF. Here the CDR3 DNA reads TGTGCCAGCAGCAACGTCGTGGGCACTGAAGCTTTCTTT.

The chain is built from TRBV18 and TRBJ1-5; possible D gene TRBD1, 5 bases. With 3 bases removed from V and 6 bases from J, the gap between germline ends came to 12 bases. This CDR3 spans 14 amino acids. The germline V gene has CDR1 KGHSH and CDR2 LQKENI. CDR3 nucleotide sequence: TGTGCCAGCTCACCGCAGGGAGGTGGTCAGCCCCAGCATTTT. Its translation is CASSPQGGGQPQHF.

This clone came up once. This sequence joins TRBV5-1 and TRBJ2-1; 9 bases line up with TRBD2. Germline lookup yields CDR1 SGHRS and CDR2 YFSETQ. Trimming at V came to 5 bases and at J to 10 bases, leaving 16 bases not matched to a gene. The CDR3 covers 16 residues. CDR3 DNA sequence: TGCGCCAGCAGTAATACCGGGACTAGCTCACTTAGGGAGCAGTTCTTC. This encodes CASSNTGTSSLREQFF.

This clone was counted a single time. The CDR3 coding sequence is TGTGCCAGCAGTGCGGGAATTGAGCAGTTCTTC. This translates into CASSAGIEQFF. This chain connects TRBV27 to TRBJ2-1; possibly TRBD2 for D (6 bases). Trimming took off 5 bases at V and 9 bases at J, with 8 bases between the two ends. The germline V gene encodes CDR1 MNHEY and CDR2 SMNVEV (reference sequence). The CDR3 covers 11 residues.

This rearrangement joins TRBV18 to TRBJ1-6, with D tentatively TRBD1 (5 bases). This CDR3 contains 14 residues. V lost 3 bases, J lost 10 bases, and 13 bases lay in between. Looked up from germline, CDR1 is KGHSH and CDR2 is LQKENI. The CDR3 coding sequence is TGTGCCAGCTCACCTCAAGGGGTCAACTCACCCCTCCACTTT. Its translation: CASSPQGVNSPLHF.

The J gene is TRBJ2-5, the V gene TRBV29-1, with 8 nucleotides matching TRBD2. The tail of the sequence fits TRBJ2-7 better, so the J call may be wrong. CDR1 and CDR2 (germline): SQVTM, ANQGSEA. The CDR3 loop spans 10 amino acids. The CDR3 DNA reads as TGCAGCGTTCGGGAGGGCGAGCAGTACTTC. This translates into CSVREGEQYF.

The chain couples TRBV6-5 to TRBJ1-2; perhaps TRBD1 as D (5 bases). Per germline, CDR1 MNHEY and CDR2 SVGAGI. V was trimmed by 3 bases and J by 6 bases, leaving 11 bases between them. CDR3 length: 13 amino acids. The CDR3 DNA reads as TGTGCCAGCAGTTATTGGGGGAGGGATGGCTACACCTTC. This gives the protein CASSYWGRDGYTF.

The genes are TRBV6-6 and TRBJ2-1; 7 bases line up with TRBD1. The J segment lost 5 bases and the V segment lost 5 bases, leaving 9 bases of the junction unmatched. CDR3 length equals 15 residues. The germline CDR1 and CDR2 sequences are MNHNY and SVGAGI (reference sequence). CDR3 nucleotide sequence: TGTGCCAGCAGTCAAAGGGGGCCCGAGAACAATGAGCAGTTCTTC. As protein: CASSQRGPENNEQFF.